A selection of T cell receptor beta chains follows, all from one sample in a study of identical twins. From the 5' RACE reads, TCRdb called clonotypes with MiXCR, one entry per CDR3 protein. The data show around 690,000 distinct CDR3 sequences, around 20% seen once. Another study also made use of these data, one on T cells expressing NK-cell markers.

The material sequenced was PBMCs. These receptors came from a young woman in good health. CDR3s include the opening cysteine and the closing phenylalanine or tryptophan. The D gene is left open where the match is weak. Clone size, where shown, is once, few, many, or a class for clones that have expanded.

clone_size | j_call | d_call | v_call | cdr3_aa | cdr3_nt
. | TRBJ2-5 | TRBD2 | TRBV25-1 | CASSDRGEGETQYF | TGTGCCAGCAGTGATCGAGGGGAGGGGGAGACCCAGTACTTC
many | TRBJ2-6 | . | TRBV10-1 | CASSDPGANVLTF | TGCGCCAGCAGTGATCCTGGGGCCAACGTCCTGACTTTC
many | TRBJ2-5 | . | TRBV5-1 | CASSSQYQETQYF | TGCGCCAGCAGCTCTCAGTACCAAGAGACCCAGTACTTC
few | TRBJ2-6 | . | TRBV20-1 | CSASPRTRRLSGANVLTF | TGCAGTGCTAGTCCTAGAACGCGGCGACTCTCTGGGGCCAACGTCCTGACTTTC
. | TRBJ1-1 | . | TRBV29-1 | CSARRSMNTEAFF | TGCAGCGCCCGAAGGAGCATGAACACTGAAGCTTTCTTT
few | TRBJ2-3 | . | TRBV20-1 | CRFLGKAGDTQYF | TGCAGGTTTCTCGGGAAGGCGGGGGATACGCAGTATTTT
. | TRBJ1-1 | . | TRBV20-1 | CSARTDLVEAFF | TGCAGTGCTCGGACGGACTTAGTAGAAGCTTTCTTT
few | TRBJ1-1 | . | TRBV7-6 | CASSLFPVESNTEAFF | TGTGCCAGCAGCTTATTCCCCGTGGAGTCGAACACTGAAGCTTTCTTT
. | TRBJ2-1 | TRBD2 | TRBV7-8 | CASSPDPSMTSGHYNEQFF | TGTGCCAGCAGCCCAGACCCCTCAATGACTAGCGGACATTACAATGAGCAGTTCTTC
few | TRBJ2-1 | . | TRBV20-1 | CSATGPDGDEQFF | TGCAGTGCCACCGGGCCCGACGGGGATGAGCAGTTCTTC
. | TRBJ2-1 | TRBD2 | TRBV5-4 | CASSFVGTSDEQFF | TGTGCCAGCAGCTTCGTAGGGACTAGCGATGAGCAGTTCTTC
few | TRBJ1-2 | . | TRBV27 | CASSLSADYYGYTF | TGTGCCAGCAGTTTATCGGCAGACTACTATGGCTACACCTTC
. | TRBJ2-5 | TRBD2 | TRBV20-1 | CSAAPPGGETQYF | TGCAGTGCTGCACCACCGGGGGGAGAGACCCAGTACTTC
. | TRBJ2-6 | . | TRBV5-6 | CASSSGYSGANVLTF | TGTGCCAGCAGTTCAGGGTACTCTGGGGCCAACGTCCTGACTTTC
many | TRBJ1-2 | . | TRBV10-3 | CAISESTQHGYTF | TGTGCCATCAGTGAGTCGACCCAGCATGGCTACACCTTC
once | TRBJ2-1 | TRBD2 | TRBV29-1 | CSVVSGRGAGYNEQFF | TGCAGCGTTGTTAGCGGGAGGGGTGCTGGTTACAATGAGCAGTTCTTC
few | TRBJ2-1 | . | TRBV12-3/TRBV12-4 | CASSLLARNEQFF | TGTGCCAGCAGTTTATTAGCGCGCAATGAGCAGTTCTTC
. | TRBJ1-2 | TRBD1 | TRBV5-1 | CASSNSPGQGAYGYTF | TGCGCCAGCAGCAATTCACCGGGACAGGGGGCCTATGGCTACACCTTC
few | TRBJ2-3 | . | TRBV11-3 | CASSLHPTSTDTQYF | TGTGCCAGCAGCTTACATCCGACAAGCACAGATACGCAGTATTTT
. | TRBJ2-1 | TRBD2 | TRBV20-1 | CRAGTSFYNEQFF | TGCAGAGCCGGGACTAGCTTCTACAATGAGCAGTTCTTC